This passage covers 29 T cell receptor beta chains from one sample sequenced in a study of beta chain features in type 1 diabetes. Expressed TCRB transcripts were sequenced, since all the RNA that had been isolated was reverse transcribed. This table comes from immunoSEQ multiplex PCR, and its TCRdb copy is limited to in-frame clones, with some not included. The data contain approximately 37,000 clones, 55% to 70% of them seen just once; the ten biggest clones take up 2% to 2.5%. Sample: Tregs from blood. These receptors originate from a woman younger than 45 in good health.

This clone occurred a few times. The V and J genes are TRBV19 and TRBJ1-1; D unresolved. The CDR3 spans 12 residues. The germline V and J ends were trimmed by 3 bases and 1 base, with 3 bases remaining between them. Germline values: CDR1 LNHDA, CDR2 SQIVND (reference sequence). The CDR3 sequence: CASSIRNTEAFF. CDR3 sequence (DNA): TGTGCCAGTAGTATCAGGAACACTGAAGCTTTCTTT.

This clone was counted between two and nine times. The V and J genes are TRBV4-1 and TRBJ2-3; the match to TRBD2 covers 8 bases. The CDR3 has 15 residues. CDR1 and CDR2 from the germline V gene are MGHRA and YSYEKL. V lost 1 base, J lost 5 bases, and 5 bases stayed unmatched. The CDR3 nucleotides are TGCGCCAGCAGCCAAGTGGCAGCGGGAGAAGATACGCAGTATTTT. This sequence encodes CASSQVAAGEDTQYF.

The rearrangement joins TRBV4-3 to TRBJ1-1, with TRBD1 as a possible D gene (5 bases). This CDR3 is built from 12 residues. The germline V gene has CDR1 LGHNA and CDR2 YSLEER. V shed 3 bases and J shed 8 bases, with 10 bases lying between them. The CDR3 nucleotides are TGCGCCAGCAGCCACCAGGGAACCGAAGCTTTCTTT. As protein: CASSHQGTEAFF.

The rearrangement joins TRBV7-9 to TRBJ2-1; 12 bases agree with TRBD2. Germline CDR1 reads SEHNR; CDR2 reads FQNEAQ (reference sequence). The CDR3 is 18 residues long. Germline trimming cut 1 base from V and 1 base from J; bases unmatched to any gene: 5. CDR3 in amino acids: CASSLEGTSGFSYNEQFF. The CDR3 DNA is TGTGCCAGCAGCTTAGAGGGGACTAGCGGGTTTTCCTACAATGAGCAGTTCTTC.

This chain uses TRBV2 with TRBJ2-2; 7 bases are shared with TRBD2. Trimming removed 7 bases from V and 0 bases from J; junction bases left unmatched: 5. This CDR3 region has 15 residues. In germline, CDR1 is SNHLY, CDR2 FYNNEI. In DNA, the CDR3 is TGTGCCAGCACCCTTAGCGGGCCGAACACCGGGGAGCTGTTTTTT. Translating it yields CASTLSGPNTGELFF.

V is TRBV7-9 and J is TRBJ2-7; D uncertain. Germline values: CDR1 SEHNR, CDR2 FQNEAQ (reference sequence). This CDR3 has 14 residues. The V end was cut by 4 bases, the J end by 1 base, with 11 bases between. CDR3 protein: CASSSMSLSYEQYF. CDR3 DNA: TGTGCCAGCAGCTCTATGAGCTTGTCCTACGAGCAGTACTTC.

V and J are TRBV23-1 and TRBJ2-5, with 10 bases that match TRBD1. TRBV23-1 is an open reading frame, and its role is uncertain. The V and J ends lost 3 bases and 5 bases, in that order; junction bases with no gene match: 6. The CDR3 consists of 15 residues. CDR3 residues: CASSQLTGGVETQYF. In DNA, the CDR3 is TGCGCCAGCAGTCAGCTGACAGGGGGCGTGGAGACCCAGTACTTC.

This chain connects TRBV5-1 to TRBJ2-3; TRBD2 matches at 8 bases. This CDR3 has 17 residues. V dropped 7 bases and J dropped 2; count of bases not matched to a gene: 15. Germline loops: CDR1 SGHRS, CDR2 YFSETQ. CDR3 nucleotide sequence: TGCGCCAGCTCGGAGGGTCCCGGCGGGAGGACCACAGATACGCAGTATTTT. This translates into CASSEGPGGRTTDTQYF.

The CDR3 region is CASSIRLAGGSYEQYF. The CDR3 DNA reads TGTGCCAGTAGTATACGACTAGCGGGAGGGTCCTACGAGCAGTACTTC. J is TRBJ2-7 and V is TRBV19; TRBD2 matches 14 bases. Germline-derived CDR1 and CDR2 are LNHDA and SQIVND (reference sequence). The ends lost 2 bases at V and 1 base at J; junction bases unmatched: 1. CDR3 length: 16 residues.

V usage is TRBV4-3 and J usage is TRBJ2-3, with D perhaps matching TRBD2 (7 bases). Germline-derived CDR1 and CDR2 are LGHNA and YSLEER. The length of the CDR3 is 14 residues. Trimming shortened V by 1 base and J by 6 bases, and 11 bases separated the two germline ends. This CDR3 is CASSQGTRGDTQYF. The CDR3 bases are TGCGCCAGCAGCCAAGGGACTAGGGGGGATACGCAGTATTTT.

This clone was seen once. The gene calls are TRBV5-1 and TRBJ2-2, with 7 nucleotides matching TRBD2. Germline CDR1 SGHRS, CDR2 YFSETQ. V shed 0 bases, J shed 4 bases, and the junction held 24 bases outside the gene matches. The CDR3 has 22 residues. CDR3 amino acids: CASSLGGTTGTLTQMSTGELFF. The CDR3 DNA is TGCGCCAGCAGCTTGGGGGGGACTACCGGGACTCTCACCCAAATGAGCACCGGGGAGCTGTTTTTT.

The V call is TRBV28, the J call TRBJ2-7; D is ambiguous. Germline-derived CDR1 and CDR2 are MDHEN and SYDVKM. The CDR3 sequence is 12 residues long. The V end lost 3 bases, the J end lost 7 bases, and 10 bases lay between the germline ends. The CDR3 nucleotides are TGTGCCAGCAGTTTCGGTCGATCTGAGCAGTACTTC. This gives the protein CASSFGRSEQYF.

The CDR3 DNA is TGTGCCAGCAGTGACTCAGCGGGACTCTACGAGCAGTACTTC. Protein: CASSDSAGLYEQYF. This chain joins TRBV25-1 and TRBJ2-7; 7 nucleotides line up with TRBD2. The CDR3 has 14 residues. CDR1 and CDR2 (germline): MGHDK, SYGVNS. Losses at the gene ends were 3 bases for V and 3 bases for J; bases not matched to a gene: 5.

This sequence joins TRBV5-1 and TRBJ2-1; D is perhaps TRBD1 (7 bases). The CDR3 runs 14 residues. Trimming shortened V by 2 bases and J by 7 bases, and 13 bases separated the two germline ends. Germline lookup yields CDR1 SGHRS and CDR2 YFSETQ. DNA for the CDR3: TGCGCCAGCAGCTTCGACAGGGCGGGGAATGAGCAGTTCTTC. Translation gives CASSFDRAGNEQFF.

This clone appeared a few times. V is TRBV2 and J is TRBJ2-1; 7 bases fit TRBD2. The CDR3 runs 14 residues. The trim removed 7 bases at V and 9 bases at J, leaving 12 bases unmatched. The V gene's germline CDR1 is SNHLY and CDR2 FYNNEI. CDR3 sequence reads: CASKEGGSFAEQFF. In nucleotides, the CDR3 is TGTGCCAGCAAGGAAGGCGGGAGTTTTGCTGAGCAGTTCTTC.

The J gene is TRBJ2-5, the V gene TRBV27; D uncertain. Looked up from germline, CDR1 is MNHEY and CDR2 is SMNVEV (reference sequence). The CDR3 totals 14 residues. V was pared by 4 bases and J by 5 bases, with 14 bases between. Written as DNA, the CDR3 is TGTGCCAGCAGTTCCCCTCTGGCCAGGGAGACCCAGTACTTC. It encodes CASSSPLARETQYF.

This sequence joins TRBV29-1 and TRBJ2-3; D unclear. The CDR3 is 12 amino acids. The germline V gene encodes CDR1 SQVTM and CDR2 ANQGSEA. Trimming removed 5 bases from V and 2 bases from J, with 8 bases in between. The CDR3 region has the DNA TGCAGCGTTACAGCTCTCACAGATACGCAGTATTTT. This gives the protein CSVTALTDTQYF.

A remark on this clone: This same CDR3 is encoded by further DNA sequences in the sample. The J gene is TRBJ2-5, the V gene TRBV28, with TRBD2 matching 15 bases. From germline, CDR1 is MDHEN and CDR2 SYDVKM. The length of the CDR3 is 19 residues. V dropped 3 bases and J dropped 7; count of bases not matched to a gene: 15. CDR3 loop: CASSLPHRGLAGGRVTQYF. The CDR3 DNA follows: TGTGCCAGCAGTTTGCCCCACAGGGGACTAGCGGGAGGACGCGTGACCCAGTACTTC.

The CDR3 nucleotides read TGTGCCAGCAGTTACCAGGGACAGCTCTCTGGAAACACCATATATTTT. The encoded protein is CASSYQGQLSGNTIYF. The rearrangement links TRBV6-6 to TRBJ1-3; 7 bases are a match to TRBD1. This CDR3 contains 16 residues. The V gene end was trimmed by 2 bases and the J gene end by 0 bases; junction bases not matched to a gene: 4. Germline CDR1 and CDR2: MNHNY and SVGAGI (reference sequence).

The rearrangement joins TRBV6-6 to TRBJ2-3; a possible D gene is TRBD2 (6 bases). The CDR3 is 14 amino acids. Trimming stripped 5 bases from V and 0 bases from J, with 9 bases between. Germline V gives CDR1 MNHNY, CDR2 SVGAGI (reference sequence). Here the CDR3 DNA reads TGTGCCAGCAGTAGGAGCGGGAGCACAGATACGCAGTATTTT. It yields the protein CASSRSGSTDTQYF.

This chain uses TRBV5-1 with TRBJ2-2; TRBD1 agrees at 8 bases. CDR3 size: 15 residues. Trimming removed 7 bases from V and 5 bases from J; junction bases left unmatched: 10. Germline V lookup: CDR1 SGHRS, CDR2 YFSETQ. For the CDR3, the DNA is TGCGCCAGCTTTGTGGGACAGGCCGGTACCGGGGAGCTGTTTTTT. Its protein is CASFVGQAGTGELFF. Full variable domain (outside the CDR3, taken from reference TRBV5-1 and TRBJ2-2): KAGVTQTPRYLIKTRGQQVTLSCSPISGHRSVSWYQQTPGQGLQFLFEYFSETQRNKGNFPGRFSGRQFSNSRSEMNVSTLELGDSALYLCASFVGQAGTGELFFGEGSRLTVL.

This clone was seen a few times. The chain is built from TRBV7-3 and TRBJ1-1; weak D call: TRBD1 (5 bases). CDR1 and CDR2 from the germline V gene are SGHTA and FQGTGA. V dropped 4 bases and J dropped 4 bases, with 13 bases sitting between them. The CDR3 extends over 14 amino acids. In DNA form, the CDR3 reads TGTGCCAGCAGCTCGGGCGGGGGATCCACTGAAGCTTTCTTT. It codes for CASSSGGGSTEAFF. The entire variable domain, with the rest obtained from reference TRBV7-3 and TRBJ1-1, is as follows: GAGVSQTPSNKVTEKGKYVELRCDPISGHTALYWYRQSLGQGPEFLIYFQGTGAADDSGLPNDRFFAVRPEGSVSTLKIQRTERGDSAVYLCASSSGGGSTEAFFGQGTRLTVV.

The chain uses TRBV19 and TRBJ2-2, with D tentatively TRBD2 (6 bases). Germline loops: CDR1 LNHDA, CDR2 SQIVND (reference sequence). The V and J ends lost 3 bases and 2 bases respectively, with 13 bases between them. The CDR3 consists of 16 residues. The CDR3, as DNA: TGTGCCAGTAGTATTCCCGGGAGTTTTAACACCGGGGAGCTGTTTTTT. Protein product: CASSIPGSFNTGELFF.

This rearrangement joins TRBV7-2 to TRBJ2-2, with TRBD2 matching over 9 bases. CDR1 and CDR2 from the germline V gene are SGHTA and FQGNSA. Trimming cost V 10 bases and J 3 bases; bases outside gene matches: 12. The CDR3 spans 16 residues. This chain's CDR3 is CAIQKGGRAYTGELFF. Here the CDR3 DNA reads TGTGCCATCCAAAAGGGCGGGAGGGCCTACACCGGGGAGCTGTTTTTT.

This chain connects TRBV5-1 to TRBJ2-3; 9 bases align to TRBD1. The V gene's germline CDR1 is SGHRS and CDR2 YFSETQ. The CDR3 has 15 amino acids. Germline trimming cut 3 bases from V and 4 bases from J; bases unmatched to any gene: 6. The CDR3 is CASSSGQGEADTQYF. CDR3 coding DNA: TGCGCCAGCAGCTCGGGACAGGGAGAAGCAGATACGCAGTATTTT.

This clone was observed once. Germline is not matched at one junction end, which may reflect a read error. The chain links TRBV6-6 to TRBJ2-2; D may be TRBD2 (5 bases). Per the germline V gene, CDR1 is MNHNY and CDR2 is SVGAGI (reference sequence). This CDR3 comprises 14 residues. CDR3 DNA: TGTGCCAGCAATTACAACGGGGACACCGGGGAGCTGTTTTTT. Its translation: CASNYNGDTGELFF.

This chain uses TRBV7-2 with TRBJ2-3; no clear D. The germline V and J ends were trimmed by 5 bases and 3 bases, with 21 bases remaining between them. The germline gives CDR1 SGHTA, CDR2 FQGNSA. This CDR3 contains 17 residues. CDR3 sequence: CASSPSSMQAGTDTQYF. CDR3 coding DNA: TGTGCCAGCAGCCCATCATCGATGCAGGCCGGTACAGATACGCAGTATTTT.

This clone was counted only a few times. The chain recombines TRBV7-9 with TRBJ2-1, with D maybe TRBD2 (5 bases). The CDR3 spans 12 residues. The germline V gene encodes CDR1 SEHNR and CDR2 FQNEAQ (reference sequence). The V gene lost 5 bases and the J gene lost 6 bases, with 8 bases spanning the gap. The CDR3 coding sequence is TGTGCCAGCAGCGCAACTAGCAATGAGCAGTTCTTC. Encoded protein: CASSATSNEQFF.

The CDR3 DNA is TGCGCCAGCAGCCAAGAGGACAGGGGTCAGCCCCAGCATTTT. Translated, it gives CASSQEDRGQPQHF. The chain uses TRBV4-3 and TRBJ1-5, with 9 bases identical to TRBD1. Germline-derived CDR1 and CDR2 are LGHNA and YSLEER. The CDR3 runs to 14 residues. The V segment lost 0 bases and the J segment 6 bases; nucleotides outside the gene matches: 0.